The 14 T cell receptor beta chains below were found in one sample sequenced in a study of Graves' ophthalmopathy and Graves' hyperthyroidism. RNA transcripts yielded amplified TCR beta CDR3 regions. A first-round RT-PCR used HTBI primers, followed by a second-round multiplex PCR. TCRdb ran MiXCR on the multiplex PCR reads and lists one entry per CDR3 protein. The sample records about 700,000 distinct CDR3 sequences, around 40% being singletons. Sequenced input: peripheral blood. The receptors here all came from an adult man with Graves' ophthalmopathy.

The chain combines TRBV29-1 with TRBJ2-5, with a weak D call TRBD1 (6 bases). Germline V lookup: CDR1 SQVTM, CDR2 ANQGSEA. Trimming left V 3 bases short and J 1 base short, with 9 bases between. CDR3 size: 13 residues. CDR3 DNA: TGCAGCGTTGATCAGGGGTCCCAAGAGACCCAGTACTTC. Translated: CSVDQGSQETQYF. The whole variable domain, filled in from reference TRBV29-1 and TRBJ2-5, reads SAVISQKPSRDICQRGTSLTIQCQVDSQVTMMFWYRQQPGQSLTLIATANQGSEATYESGFVIDKFPISRPNLTFSTLTVSNMSPEDSSIYLCSVDQGSQETQYFGPGTRLLVL.

This clonotype was recorded a few times. The CDR3 sequence: CASKGPLDSNQPQHF. CDR3 DNA sequence: TGTGCCAGTAAAGGGCCTCTAGATAGCAATCAGCCCCAGCATTTT. The chain links TRBV19 to TRBJ1-5; the D is unclear. CDR3 length: 15 residues. The germline V gene has CDR1 LNHDA and CDR2 SQIVND (reference sequence). Trimming removed 7 bases from V and 0 bases from J, with 13 bases in between.

The chain links TRBV25-1 to TRBJ2-3, with D tentatively TRBD2 (7 bases). CDR1 and CDR2 from the germline V gene are MGHDK and SYGVNS. This CDR3 has 17 residues. V was clipped by 6 bases and J by 1 base, with 20 bases between them. The CDR3 DNA is TGTGCCAGCAGCGCGTACGGGGGGCCCGACGGCACAGATACGCAGTATTTT. Its translation: CASSAYGGPDGTDTQYF.

This clonotype has just a few counts. The chain carries TRBV7-9 and TRBJ1-6, with 9 nucleotides matching TRBD1. V lost 5 bases, J lost 6 bases, and 8 bases stayed unmatched. Looked up from germline, CDR1 is SEHNR and CDR2 is FQNEAQ (reference sequence). The CDR3 loop spans 16 amino acids. The CDR3 DNA reads TGTGCCAGCAGCCCCACCGCGGGACAGGGTAATTCACCCCTCCACTTT. It encodes CASSPTAGQGNSPLHF.

This clonotype was detected a few times. This chain joins TRBV7-9 and TRBJ2-5, with TRBD1 identical over 11 bases. J was trimmed by 5 bases and V by 5 bases; bases with no gene match: 7. Germline V lookup: CDR1 SEHNR, CDR2 FQNEAQ (reference sequence). This CDR3 is 15 amino acids long. CDR3 residues: CASSPDRGRWETQYF. CDR3 sequence (DNA): TGTGCCAGCAGCCCGGACAGGGGGCGTTGGGAGACCCAGTACTTC.

The V and J genes are TRBV20-1 and TRBJ2-5, with a tentative D call TRBD1 (6 bases). The germline V and J ends were trimmed by 6 bases and 4 bases, with 12 bases remaining between them. The V gene's germline CDR1 is DFQATT and CDR2 SNEGSKA (reference sequence). This CDR3 has 12 amino acids. CDR3 coding DNA: TGCAGTGCCTTGACAGGTGGAGAGACCCAGTACTTC. Its translation is CSALTGGETQYF.

The chain has TRBV12-3 or TRBV12-4 and TRBJ2-5; a possible D gene is TRBD1 (5 bases). Trimming took off 6 bases at V and 5 bases at J, with 10 bases between the two ends. This CDR3 spans 12 amino acids. The CDR3 sequence is CASSQNRETQYF. CDR3 coding DNA: TGTGCCAGCAGCCAAAACAGGGAGACCCAGTACTTC.

There are many counts of this clonotype. This chain joins TRBV7-6 and TRBJ1-2; 7 positions agree with TRBD1. CDR1 is SGHVS and CDR2 is FNYEAQ in the germline V gene. The CDR3 is 14 amino acids. J gave up 8 bases and V 5 bases, and 11 bases lay outside the gene matches. Here the CDR3 reads CASSRGQDLEGYTF. The DNA of the CDR3 is TGTGCCAGCAGCCGCGGACAGGACCTCGAGGGCTACACCTTC.

This clonotype came up a few times. The chain employs TRBV5-6 and TRBJ1-2, with TRBD1 as a possible D gene (5 bases). Germline CDR1 reads SGHDT; CDR2 reads YYEEEE. The V gene lost 6 bases and the J gene lost 8 bases, with 17 bases spanning the gap. The CDR3 has 13 residues. Here the CDR3 DNA reads TGTGCCAGCAACTTCGGGACGCAGAGCGGCTACACCTTC. Encoded protein: CASNFGTQSGYTF.

CDR3 DNA sequence: TGTGCCAGCGTTCGAACCGGGACTAGCGGGAAGGCCCAGTACTTC. Its translation is CASVRTGTSGKAQYF. V usage is TRBV2 and J usage is TRBJ2-5; 13 positions match TRBD2. Germline V CDR1 and CDR2: SNHLY, FYNNEI. Losses at the gene ends were 8 bases for V and 9 bases for J; bases not matched to a gene: 12. This CDR3 has 15 amino acids.

This clonotype was counted many times. The V gene is TRBV29-1, the J gene TRBJ1-1; a weak D match, TRBD1 (5 bases). Per the germline V gene, CDR1 is SQVTM and CDR2 is ANQGSEA. V shed 7 bases and J shed 3 bases, with 15 bases lying between them. There are 13 residues in the CDR3. CDR3 coding DNA: TGCAGCGGGTACGGGGGGAGAGACACTGAAGCTTTCTTT. This sequence encodes CSGYGGRDTEAFF.

This CDR3 reads CASSLMAGANYGYTF. The CDR3 coding sequence is TGTGCCAGCAGCTTAATGGCGGGCGCTAACTATGGCTACACCTTC. This chain uses TRBV7-9 with TRBJ1-2; D remains ambiguous. CDR1 is SEHNR, CDR2 FQNEAQ, per germline (reference sequence). The CDR3 sequence is 15 residues long. V gave up 2 bases and J gave up 0 bases, with 10 bases separating them. Full variable domain (outside the CDR3, taken from reference TRBV7-9 and TRBJ1-2): DTGVSQNPRHKITKRGQNVTFRCDPISEHNRLYWYRQTLGQGPEFLTYFQNEAQLEKSRLLSDRFSAERPKGSFSTLEIQRTEQGDSAMYLCASSLMAGANYGYTFGSGTRLTVV.

V gene TRBV7-3 combines with J gene TRBJ2-7; no definite D call. CDR3 length: 14 amino acids. Germline V gene data show CDR1 as SGHTA and CDR2 as FQGTGA. The V end was cut by 2 bases, the J end by 5 bases, with 13 bases between. CDR3 in amino acids: CASSLELLSDEQYF. In DNA, the CDR3 is TGTGCCAGCAGCTTAGAGCTACTGAGCGACGAGCAGTACTTC. Looking up the rest from reference TRBV7-3 and TRBJ2-7 gives the full variable domain: GAGVSQTPSNKVTEKGKYVELRCDPISGHTALYWYRQSLGQGPEFLIYFQGTGAADDSGLPNDRFFAVRPEGSVSTLKIQRTERGDSAVYLCASSLELLSDEQYFGPGTRLTVT.

Concerning this clonotype itself: Just one base apart from a much larger clone, this may be a read error. The chain has TRBV7-2 and TRBJ2-7; 7 bases agree with TRBD2. Unmatched junction bases numbered 11, after V lost 4 bases and J lost 5 bases. The CDR3 consists of 15 residues. Looked up from germline, CDR1 is SGHTA and CDR2 is FQGNSA. The CDR3 DNA is TGTGCCAGCAGCTCCGGGAGGCCACGCTACCACGAGCAGTACTTC. This sequence encodes CASSSGRPRYHEQYF.